This is a list of T cell receptor beta chains from one sample in a study of glioma-infiltrating T cells. TCRdb called the multiplex PCR reads again in MiXCR, with one record for every CDR3 protein. The sample contains about 130,000 distinct CDR3 sequences, under 25% of which appear only once. The sample taken for sequencing was glioma tissue, nonneoplastic brain tissue, or PBMCs (not recorded which). Receptors originate from a human donor with low-grade glioma or glioblastoma, undergoing nonglioma brain surgery, or in good health (not recorded which). CDR3s include the opening cysteine and the closing phenylalanine or tryptophan. D genes are given only for firm matches. Rows give clone size only sometimes, using once, few, many, or a class for an expanded clone.

TRBD2,TRBV2,few,TRBJ2-3,CASTLIAGGSTDTQYF,TGTGCCAGCACCCTTATAGCGGGGGGATCCACAGATACGCAGTATTTT
NA,TRBV7-9,NA,TRBJ2-5,CASSLESQETQYF,TGTGCCAGCAGCTTAGAATCCCAAGAGACCCAGTACTTC
NA,TRBV20-1,many,TRBJ2-5,CSAVRLGQETQYF,TGCAGTGCCGTTCGACTTGGTCAAGAGACCCAGTACTTC
NA,TRBV11-3,few,TRBJ1-1,CASSSRQAMNTEAFF,TGTGCCAGCAGCTCAAGACAGGCGATGAACACTGAAGCTTTCTTT
NA,TRBV20-1,few,TRBJ1-3,CSALPGEGSGNTIYF,TGCAGTGCCCTTCCAGGAGAGGGCTCTGGAAACACCATATATTTT
NA,TRBV4-1,NA,TRBJ1-2,CASSRGGAYGYTF,TGCGCCAGCAGCCGCGGGGGCGCCTATGGCTACACCTTC
TRBD2,TRBV24-1,few,TRBJ2-1,CATKGSGGAHNEQFF,TGTGCCACCAAAGGTAGCGGGGGGGCCCACAATGAGCAGTTCTTC
TRBD2,TRBV20-1,few,TRBJ2-5,CSAQPQRGGQETQYF,TGCAGTGCGCAGCCCCAGCGGGGGGGCCAAGAGACCCAGTACTTC
TRBD1,TRBV20-1,many,TRBJ1-1,CSASNRGDTEAFF,TGCAGTGCTAGTAACAGGGGGGACACTGAAGCTTTCTTT
TRBD2,TRBV7-8,NA,TRBJ2-3,CASRILAGVSDTQYF,TGTGCCAGCAGAATTCTAGCGGGAGTCTCAGATACGCAGTATTTT
NA,TRBV5-4,NA,TRBJ2-3,CASSPQETTDTQYF,TGTGCCAGCAGCCCGCAAGAGACCACAGATACGCAGTATTTT
TRBD1,TRBV6-1,medium-sized,TRBJ2-3,CASSLGTGREDTQYF,TGTGCCAGCAGTCTAGGGACAGGGAGGGAAGATACGCAGTATTTT
TRBD1,TRBV3-1,NA,TRBJ2-5,CASRSGQFQETQYF,TGTGCCAGCAGATCGGGACAGTTCCAAGAGACCCAGTACTTC
TRBD1,TRBV20-1,few,TRBJ2-5,CSARAEDRGLGETQYF,TGCAGTGCTAGAGCTGAGGACAGGGGGCTTGGGGAGACCCAGTACTTC
TRBD2,TRBV20-1,NA,TRBJ2-3,CSARTSGGRGDTQYF,TGCAGTGCCAGGACTAGCGGGGGCCGAGGAGATACGCAGTATTTT
NA,TRBV24-1,few,TRBJ1-4,CATSDSSDEKLFF,TGTGCCACCAGTGATTCCAGTGATGAAAAACTGTTTTTT
NA,TRBV6-6,many,TRBJ1-5,CASSYQYDQPQHF,TGTGCCAGCAGTTACCAATATGATCAGCCCCAGCATTTT
NA,TRBV27,NA,TRBJ2-5,CASSLYGTQETQHF,TGTGCCAGCAGTTTATACGGGACGCAAGAGACCCAGCACTTC
TRBD2,TRBV6-1,NA,TRBJ2-5,CASSTSGVPRETQYF,TGTGCCAGCAGTACTAGCGGGGTCCCCAGAGAGACCCAGTACTTC
NA,TRBV7-9,many,TRBJ2-3,CASSLAAGVTDTQYF,TGTGCCAGCAGCTTAGCGGCAGGGGTCACAGATACGCAGTATTTT
NA,TRBV24-1,many,TRBJ2-3,CATSDPLPPSTDTQYF,TGTGCCACCAGTGATCCGTTACCTCCTAGCACAGATACGCAGTATTTT
TRBD2,TRBV20-1,NA,TRBJ2-3,CSARATSGGPTDTQNF,TGCAGTGCTAGAGCAACTAGCGGGGGGCCCACAGATACGCAGAATTTT
NA,TRBV7-2,NA,TRBJ2-6,CASSPGGAGANVLTF,TGTGCCAGCAGCCCTGGTGGGGCTGGGGCCAACGTCCTGACTTTC
NA,TRBV28,many,TRBJ1-5,CASSVDTSSNQPQHF,TGTGCCAGCAGTGTCGACACTTCTAGCAATCAGCCCCAGCATTTT
NA,TRBV7-9,many,TRBJ1-1,CASSPTRTANTEAFF,TGTGCCAGCAGCCCAACCCGGACAGCTAACACTGAAGCTTTCTTT
NA,TRBV27,many,TRBJ1-4,CASSPAPTNEKLFF,TGTGCCAGCAGCCCCGCCCCAACTAATGAAAAACTGTTTTTT
NA,TRBV5-4,NA,TRBJ2-6,CASSFPRANVLTF,TGTGCCAGCAGCTTTCCCCGGGCCAACGTCCTGACTTTC